Sequencing of this T cell receptor beta chain was carried out in a study of early T cells in non-severe SARS-CoV-2 infection. Study details: Sequencing used unsorted whole-blood bulk RNA, so chains lack pairing.

This clonotype was counted only a few times. Its antigen is currently unknown. Findings of the study overall: Comparison of clonotypes with VDJdb favored anti-spike CD8 responses while missing private and CD4 specificities.

Trimming removed 3 bases from V and 0 bases from J, with 12 bases in between. This CDR3 has 15 residues. Germline V gene lookup returns CDR1 GTSNPN and CDR2 SVGIG (reference sequence). Researchers tagged individual cDNA molecules with unique molecular identifiers. TCRdb processed the 5' RACE reads anew with MiXCR; each CDR3 protein has one entry. The data show about 81,000 distinct CDR3 sequences, more than 13% seen once. This TCR was sampled from an adult who was a healthcare worker with PCR-confirmed SARS-CoV-2 infection or an uninfected control (not recorded which). Sequencing was performed on whole blood. The rearrangement joins TRBV30 to TRBJ1-3, with D hard to call. The CDR3 bases are TGTGCCTGGAGCCCCCGACGGAGCTCTGGAAACACCATATATTTT. Translated: CAWSPRRSSGNTIYF.